This T cell receptor beta chain was observed in a study of T cell responses to AZD1222 COVID-19 vaccine. Trimming at V came to 5 bases and at J to 2 bases, leaving 1 base not matched to a gene. Germline lookup yields CDR1 LGHDT and CDR2 YNNKEL (reference sequence). This CDR3 has 13 residues. Method: immunoSEQ multiplex PCR; TCRdb's copy keeps in-frame clones and lacks some. The table shows approximately 200,000 clones, with 93% occurring only once. This clone was counted a few times. What it recognizes is unknown. Study-level points and caveats: Seropositive status at baseline applied to only 6 or 7 AZD1222 recipients.

This material consisted of peripheral blood, taken 28 days after the second AZD1222 dose. This chain joins TRBV3-1 (or the pseudogene TRBV3-2) and TRBJ1-2, with TRBD1 matching 8 bases. The clonotype comes from an adult who received the AZD1222 COVID-19 vaccine. CDR3 amino acids: CASSWTGNYGYTF. The CDR3 region has the DNA TGTGCCAGCAGCTGGACAGGGAACTATGGCTACACCTTC.